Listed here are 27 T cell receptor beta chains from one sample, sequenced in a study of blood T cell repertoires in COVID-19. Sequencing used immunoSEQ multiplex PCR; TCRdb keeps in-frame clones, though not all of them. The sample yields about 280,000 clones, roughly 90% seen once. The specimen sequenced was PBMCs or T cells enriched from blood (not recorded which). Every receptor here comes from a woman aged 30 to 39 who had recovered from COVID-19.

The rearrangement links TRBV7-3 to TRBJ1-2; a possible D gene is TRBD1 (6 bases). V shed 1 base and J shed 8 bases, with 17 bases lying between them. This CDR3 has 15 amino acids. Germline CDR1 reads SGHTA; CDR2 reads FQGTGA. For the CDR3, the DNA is TGTGCCAGCAGCTTAATAGGGGGTAATAAAGACGGCTACACCTTC. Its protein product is CASSLIGGNKDGYTF. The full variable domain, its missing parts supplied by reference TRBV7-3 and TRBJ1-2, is GAGVSQTPSNKVTEKGKYVELRCDPISGHTALYWYRQSLGQGPEFLIYFQGTGAADDSGLPNDRFFAVRPEGSVSTLKIQRTERGDSAVYLCASSLIGGNKDGYTFGSGTRLTVV.

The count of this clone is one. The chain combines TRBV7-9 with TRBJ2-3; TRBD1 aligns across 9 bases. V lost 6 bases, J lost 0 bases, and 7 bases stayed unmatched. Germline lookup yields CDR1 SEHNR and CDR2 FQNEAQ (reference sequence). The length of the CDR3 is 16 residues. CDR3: CASRTGQGLSTDTQYF. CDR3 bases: TGTGCCAGCAGAACGGGACAGGGACTTAGCACAGATACGCAGTATTTT. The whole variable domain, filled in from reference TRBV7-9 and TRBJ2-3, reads DTGVSQNPRHKITKRGQNVTFRCDPISEHNRLYWYRQTLGQGPEFLTYFQNEAQLEKSRLLSDRFSAERPKGSFSTLEIQRTEQGDSAMYLCASRTGQGLSTDTQYFGPGTRLTVL.

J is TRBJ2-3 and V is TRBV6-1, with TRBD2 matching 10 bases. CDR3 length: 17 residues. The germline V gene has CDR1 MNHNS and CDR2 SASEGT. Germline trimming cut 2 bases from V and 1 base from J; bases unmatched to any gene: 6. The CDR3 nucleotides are TGTGCCAGCAGTGAAACGCTAGCGGGGGTGCGCACAGATACGCAGTATTTT. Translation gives CASSETLAGVRTDTQYF.

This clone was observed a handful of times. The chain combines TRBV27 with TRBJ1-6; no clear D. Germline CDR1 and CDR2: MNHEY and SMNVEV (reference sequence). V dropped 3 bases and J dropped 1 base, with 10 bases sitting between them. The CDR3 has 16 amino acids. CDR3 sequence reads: CASSFLGVSYNSPLHF. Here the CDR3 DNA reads TGTGCCAGCAGTTTTCTAGGAGTGTCCTATAATTCACCCCTCCACTTT.

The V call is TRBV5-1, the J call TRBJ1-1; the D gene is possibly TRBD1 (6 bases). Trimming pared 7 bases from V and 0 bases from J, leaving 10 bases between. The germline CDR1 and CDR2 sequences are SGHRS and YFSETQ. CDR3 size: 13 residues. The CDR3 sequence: CASHHRVNTEAFF. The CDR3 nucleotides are TGCGCCAGCCACCACAGGGTGAACACTGAAGCTTTCTTT.

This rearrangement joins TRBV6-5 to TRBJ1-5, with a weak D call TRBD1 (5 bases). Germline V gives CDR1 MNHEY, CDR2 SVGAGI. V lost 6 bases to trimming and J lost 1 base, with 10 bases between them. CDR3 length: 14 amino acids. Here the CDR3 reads CASREGPSNQPQHF. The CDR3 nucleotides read TGTGCCAGCAGGGAGGGACCGAGCAATCAGCCCCAGCATTTT.

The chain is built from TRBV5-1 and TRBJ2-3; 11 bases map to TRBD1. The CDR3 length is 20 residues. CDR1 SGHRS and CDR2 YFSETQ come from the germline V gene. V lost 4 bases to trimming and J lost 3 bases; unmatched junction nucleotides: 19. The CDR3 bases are TGCGCCAGCAGCGCCACAAACGGGACAGGGGGGAATAAGAGGACAGATACGCAGTATTTT. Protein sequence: CASSATNGTGGNKRTDTQYF.

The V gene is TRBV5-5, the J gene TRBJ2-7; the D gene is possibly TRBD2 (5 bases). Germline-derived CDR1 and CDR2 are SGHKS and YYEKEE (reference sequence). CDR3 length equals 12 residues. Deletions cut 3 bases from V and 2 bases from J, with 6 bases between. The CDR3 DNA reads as TGTGCCAGCAGCTCCGGGGCCTACGAGCAGTACTTC. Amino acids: CASSSGAYEQYF.

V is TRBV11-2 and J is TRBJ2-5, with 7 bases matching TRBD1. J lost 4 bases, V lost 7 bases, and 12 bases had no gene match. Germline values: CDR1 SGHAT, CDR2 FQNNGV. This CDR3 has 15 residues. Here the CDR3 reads CASNSDRAVGETQYF. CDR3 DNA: TGTGCCAGCAACTCCGACAGGGCCGTGGGAGAGACCCAGTACTTC.

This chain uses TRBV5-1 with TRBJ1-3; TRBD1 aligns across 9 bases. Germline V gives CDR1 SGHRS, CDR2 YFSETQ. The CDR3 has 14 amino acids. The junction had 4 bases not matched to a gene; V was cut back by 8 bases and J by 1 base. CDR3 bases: TGCGCCAGTAGTGACAGGGGGTCTGGAAACACCATATATTTT. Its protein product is CASSDRGSGNTIYF. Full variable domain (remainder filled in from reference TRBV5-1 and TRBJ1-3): KAGVTQTPRYLIKTRGQQVTLSCSPISGHRSVSWYQQTPGQGLQFLFEYFSETQRNKGNFPGRFSGRQFSNSRSEMNVSTLELGDSALYLCASSDRGSGNTIYFGEGSWLTVV.

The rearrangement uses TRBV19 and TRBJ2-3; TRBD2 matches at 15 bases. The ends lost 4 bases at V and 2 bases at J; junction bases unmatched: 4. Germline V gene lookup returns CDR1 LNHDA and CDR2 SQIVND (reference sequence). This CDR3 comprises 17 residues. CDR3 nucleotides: TGTGCCAGTAGTACCTGGACTAGCGGGAGGGCCACAGATACGCAGTATTTT. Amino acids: CASSTWTSGRATDTQYF.

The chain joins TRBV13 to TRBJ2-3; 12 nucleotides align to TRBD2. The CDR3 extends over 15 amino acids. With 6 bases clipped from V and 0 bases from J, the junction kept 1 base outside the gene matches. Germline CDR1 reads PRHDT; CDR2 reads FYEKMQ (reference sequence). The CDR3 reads CASRLAGGSTDTQYF. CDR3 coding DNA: TGTGCCAGCAGACTAGCGGGGGGAAGCACAGATACGCAGTATTTT. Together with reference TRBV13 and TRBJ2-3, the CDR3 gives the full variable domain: AAGVIQSPRHLIKEKRETATLKCYPIPRHDTVYWYQQGPGQDPQFLISFYEKMQSDKGSIPDRFSAQQFSDYHSELNMSSLELGDSALYFCASRLAGGSTDTQYFGPGTRLTVL.

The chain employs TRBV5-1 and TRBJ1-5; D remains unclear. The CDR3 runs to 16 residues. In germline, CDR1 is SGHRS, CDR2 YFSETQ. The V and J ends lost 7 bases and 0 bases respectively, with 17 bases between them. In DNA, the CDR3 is TGCGCCAGCGGGATACCAGGCGGGTGTAGCAATCAGCCCCAGCATTTT. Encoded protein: CASGIPGGCSNQPQHF.

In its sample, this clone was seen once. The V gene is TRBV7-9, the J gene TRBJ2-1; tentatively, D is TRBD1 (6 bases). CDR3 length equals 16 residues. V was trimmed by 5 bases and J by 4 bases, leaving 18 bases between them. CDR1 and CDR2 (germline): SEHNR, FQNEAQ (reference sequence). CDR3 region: CASSPRGGPRYNEQFF. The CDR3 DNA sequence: TGTGCCAGCAGCCCCCGAGGGGGACCCAGGTACAATGAGCAGTTCTTC.

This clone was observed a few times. DNA of the CDR3: TGTGCCACCAGCAGAGGGGGGACTTCGAACACTGAAGCTTTCTTT. Its protein is CATSRGGTSNTEAFF. The chain joins TRBV15 to TRBJ1-1, with a possible D match to TRBD1 (5 bases). Germline lookup yields CDR1 LNHNV and CDR2 YYDKDF (reference sequence). V dropped 1 base and J dropped 1 base, with 10 bases sitting between them. The CDR3 loop spans 15 amino acids.

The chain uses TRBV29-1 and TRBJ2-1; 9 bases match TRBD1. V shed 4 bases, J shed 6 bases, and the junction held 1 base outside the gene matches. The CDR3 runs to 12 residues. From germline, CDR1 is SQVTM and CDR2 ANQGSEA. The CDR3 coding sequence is TGCAGCGTTGGGACAGGGGTCAATGAGCAGTTCTTC. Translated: CSVGTGVNEQFF.

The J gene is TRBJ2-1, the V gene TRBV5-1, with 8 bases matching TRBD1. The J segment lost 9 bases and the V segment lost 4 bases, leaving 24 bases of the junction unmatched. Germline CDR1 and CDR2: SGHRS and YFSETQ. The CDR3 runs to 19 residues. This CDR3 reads CASSPAGGVVHGQGCEQFF. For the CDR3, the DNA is TGCGCCAGCAGCCCGGCGGGCGGGGTGGTACATGGACAGGGCTGTGAGCAGTTCTTC.

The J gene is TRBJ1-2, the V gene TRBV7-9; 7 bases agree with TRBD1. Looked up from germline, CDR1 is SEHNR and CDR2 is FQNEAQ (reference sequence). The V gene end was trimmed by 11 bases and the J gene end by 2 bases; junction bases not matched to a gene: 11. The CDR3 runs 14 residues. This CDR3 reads CAVNPKGANYGYTF. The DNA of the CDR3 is TGTGCCGTGAACCCGAAGGGGGCCAACTATGGCTACACCTTC.

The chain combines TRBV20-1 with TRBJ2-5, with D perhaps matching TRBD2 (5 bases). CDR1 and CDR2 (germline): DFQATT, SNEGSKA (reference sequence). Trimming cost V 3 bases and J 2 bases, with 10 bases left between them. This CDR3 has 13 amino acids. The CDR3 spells CSASGGSQETQYF. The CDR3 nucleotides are TGCAGTGCTAGTGGCGGGTCTCAAGAGACCCAGTACTTC.

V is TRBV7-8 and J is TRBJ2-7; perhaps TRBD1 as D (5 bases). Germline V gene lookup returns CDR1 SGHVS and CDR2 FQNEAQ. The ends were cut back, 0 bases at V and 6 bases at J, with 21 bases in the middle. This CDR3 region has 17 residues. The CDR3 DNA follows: TGTGCCAGCAGCTTAGCGAAACCCCGGACACAACTCTCCGAGCAGTACTTC. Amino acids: CASSLAKPRTQLSEQYF.

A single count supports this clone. The chain's CDR3 is CASSLRVGNTEAFF. The CDR3 DNA sequence: TGTGCCAGCAGTCTGAGGGTAGGGAACACTGAAGCTTTCTTT. This chain joins TRBV27 and TRBJ1-1; D call uncertain. With 5 bases removed from V and 1 base from J, the gap between germline ends came to 11 bases. The CDR3 contains 14 residues. Per germline, CDR1 MNHEY and CDR2 SMNVEV (reference sequence).

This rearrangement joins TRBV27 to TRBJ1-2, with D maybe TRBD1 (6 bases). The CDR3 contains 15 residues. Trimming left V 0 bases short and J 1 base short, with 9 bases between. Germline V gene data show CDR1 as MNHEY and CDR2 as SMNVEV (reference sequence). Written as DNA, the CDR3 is TGTGCCAGCAGTTTATCGGCAGGGGATAACTATGGCTACACCTTC. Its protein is CASSLSAGDNYGYTF.

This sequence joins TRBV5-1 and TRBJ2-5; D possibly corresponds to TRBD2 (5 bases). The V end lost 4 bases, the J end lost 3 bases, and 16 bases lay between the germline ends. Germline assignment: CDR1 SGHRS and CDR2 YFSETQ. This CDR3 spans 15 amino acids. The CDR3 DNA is TGCGCCAGCAGCGTCTTGGGGAGAGGTGAAGAGACCCAGTACTTC. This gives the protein CASSVLGRGEETQYF.

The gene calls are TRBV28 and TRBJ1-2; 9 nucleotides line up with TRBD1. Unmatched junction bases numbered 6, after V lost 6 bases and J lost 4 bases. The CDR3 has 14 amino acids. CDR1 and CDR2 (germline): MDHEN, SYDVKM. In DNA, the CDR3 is TGTGCCAGCAGCGCCGGGACAGGGCCCTATGGCTACACCTTC. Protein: CASSAGTGPYGYTF.

The CDR3 sequence is CASSHRGGTETQYF. CDR3 nucleotide sequence: TGTGCCAGCAGCCACAGGGGTGGAACAGAGACCCAGTACTTC. The chain combines TRBV3-1 (or the pseudogene TRBV3-2) with TRBJ2-5; D perhaps matches TRBD1 (6 bases). The CDR3 has 14 amino acids. Germline CDR1 is LGHDT and CDR2 is YNNKEL (reference sequence). V was trimmed by 3 bases and J by 4 bases, leaving 12 bases between them.

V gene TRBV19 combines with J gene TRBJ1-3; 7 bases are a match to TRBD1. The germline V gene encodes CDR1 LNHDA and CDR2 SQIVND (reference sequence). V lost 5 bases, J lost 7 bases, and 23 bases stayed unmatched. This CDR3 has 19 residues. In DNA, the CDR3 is TGTGCCAGTAGTTCCCTAGGGTTCGGACAGGACGCCGCAGGTAACACCATATATTTT. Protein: CASSSLGFGQDAAGNTIYF. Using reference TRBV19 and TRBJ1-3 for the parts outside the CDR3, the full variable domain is DGGITQSPKYLFRKEGQNVTLSCEQNLNHDAMYWYRQDPGQGLRLIYYSQIVNDFQKGDIAEGYSVSREKKESFPLTVTSAQKNPTAFYLCASSSLGFGQDAAGNTIYFGEGSWLTVV.

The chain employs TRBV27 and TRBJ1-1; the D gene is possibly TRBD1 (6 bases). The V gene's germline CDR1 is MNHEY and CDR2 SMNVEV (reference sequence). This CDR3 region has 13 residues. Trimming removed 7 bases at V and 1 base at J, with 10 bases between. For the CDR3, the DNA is TGTGCCAGCACCGCGACAGGGAACACTGAAGCTTTCTTT. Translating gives CASTATGNTEAFF.